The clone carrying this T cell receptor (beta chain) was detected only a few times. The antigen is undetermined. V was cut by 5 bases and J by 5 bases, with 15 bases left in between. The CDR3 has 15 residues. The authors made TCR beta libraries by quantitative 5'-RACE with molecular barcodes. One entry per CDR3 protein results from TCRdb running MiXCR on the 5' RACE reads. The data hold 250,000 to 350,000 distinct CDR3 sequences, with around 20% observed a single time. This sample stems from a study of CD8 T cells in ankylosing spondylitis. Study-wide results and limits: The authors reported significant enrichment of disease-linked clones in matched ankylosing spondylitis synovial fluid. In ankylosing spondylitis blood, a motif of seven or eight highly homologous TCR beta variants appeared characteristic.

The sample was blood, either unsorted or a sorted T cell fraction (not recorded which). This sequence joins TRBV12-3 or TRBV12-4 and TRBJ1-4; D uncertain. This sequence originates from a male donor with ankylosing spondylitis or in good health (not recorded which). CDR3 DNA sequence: TGTGCCAGCAGTCCCTATCGGAGATCAAATGAAAAACTGTTTTTT. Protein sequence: CASSPYRRSNEKLFF.